Included here is one T cell receptor beta chain sequence, with context. Its antigen remains unknown. TCRdb's copy holds only in-frame clones and misses some; the assay was immunoSEQ multiplex PCR. The data show 70,000 to 85,000 clones, around 91% seen once. This sample stems from a study of brain T cells in children with intractable seizures. Whole-study findings and limits: Clones missing pre-surgery may reflect undersampling of that blood sample.

The junction had 3 bases not matched to a gene; V was cut back by 4 bases and J by 4 bases. The CDR3 length is 13 residues. Germline values: CDR1 SGHRS, CDR2 YFSETQ. The clonotype was recovered from a girl between 2 and 10 years old with Rasmussen encephalitis and intractable seizures. The sample in question was peripheral blood, obtained at surgery. The V gene is TRBV5-1, the J gene TRBJ1-1, with 8 bases aligning to TRBD1. CDR3 residues: CASSPDRGTEAFF. DNA for the CDR3: TGCGCCAGCAGCCCTGACAGGGGCACTGAAGCTTTCTTT.